Below, 20 T cell receptor beta chains from the same sample are listed, as sequenced in a study of identifying expanded T cells in peripheral blood. The table came from immunoSEQ multiplex PCR; TCRdb's copy has only in-frame clones and leaves some out. The sample yields just under 65,000 clones, 80% to 90% seen once. Sequencing used blood. These receptors were taken from a person aged 18 to 75 in good health.

The J gene is TRBJ2-7, the V gene TRBV7-3; D gene uncertain. The CDR3 has 13 residues. Trimming removed 0 bases from V and 2 bases from J, with 5 bases in between. CDR1 and CDR2 (germline): SGHTA, FQGTGA. The CDR3 sequence: CASSLTGAYEQYF. The CDR3 DNA is TGTGCCAGCAGCTTAACAGGAGCCTACGAGCAGTACTTC.

The chain combines TRBV7-9 with TRBJ1-6; 8 bases map to TRBD1. Germline V gene data show CDR1 as SEHNR and CDR2 as FQNEAQ (reference sequence). The CDR3 consists of 17 residues. The junction had 8 bases not matched to a gene; V was cut back by 5 bases and J by 2 bases. The chain's CDR3 is CASSRDRKKAYNSPLHF. The CDR3 bases are TGTGCCAGCAGCCGGGACAGGAAAAAGGCCTATAATTCACCCCTCCACTTT.

The chain is built from TRBV27 and TRBJ2-5, with TRBD1 identical over 7 bases. The CDR3 is 15 amino acids. CDR1 is MNHEY and CDR2 is SMNVEV in the germline V gene (reference sequence). The V and J ends lost 5 bases and 1 base, in that order; junction bases with no gene match: 7. CDR3 residues: CASSKAGGFQETQYF. DNA of the CDR3: TGTGCCAGCAGTAAGGCAGGGGGATTCCAAGAGACCCAGTACTTC.

This chain connects TRBV9 to TRBJ1-4, with 7 bases matching TRBD1. The CDR3 spans 17 residues. Losses at the gene ends were 0 bases for V and 5 bases for J; bases not matched to a gene: 10. Germline V gene sequence: CDR1 SGDLS, CDR2 YYNGEE. CDR3 residues: CASSVGAGGSGNEKLFF. The CDR3 region has the DNA TGTGCCAGCAGCGTAGGGGCAGGGGGTTCGGGGAATGAAAAACTGTTTTTT.

The CDR3: CASSLGGLAGYNEQFF. CDR3 DNA sequence: TGCGCCAGCAGCTTGGGGGGACTAGCGGGGTACAATGAGCAGTTCTTC. This sequence joins TRBV5-1 and TRBJ2-1; 13 bases are a match to TRBD2. The V and J ends lost 0 bases and 4 bases, in that order; junction bases with no gene match: 1. Germline V gives CDR1 SGHRS, CDR2 YFSETQ. The CDR3 is made up of 16 amino acids.

This chain joins TRBV5-1 and TRBJ1-2; D ambiguous. The CDR3 is made up of 13 amino acids. V dropped 0 bases and J dropped 7 bases, with 10 bases sitting between them. Germline CDR1 is SGHRS and CDR2 is YFSETQ. The CDR3 nucleotides read TGCGCCAGCAGCTTGGATGCTCAGTTTGGCTACACCTTC. Translation: CASSLDAQFGYTF.

The CDR3 sequence: CASSQEDGELFF. Written as DNA, the CDR3 is TGTGCCAGCAGCCAAGAAGACGGGGAGCTGTTTTTT. The V call is TRBV4-2, the J call TRBJ2-2; D is unclear. The CDR3 runs 12 residues. V was trimmed by 0 bases and J by 7 bases, leaving 3 bases between them. Germline CDR1 is LGHNA and CDR2 is YNFKEQ.

The V gene is TRBV7-9, the J gene TRBJ2-7; perhaps TRBD2 as D (6 bases). Germline V gives CDR1 SEHNR, CDR2 FQNEAQ (reference sequence). Trimming cost V 3 bases and J 4 bases, with 13 bases left between them. The CDR3 is 14 residues long. The CDR3 reads CASSLEGSSYEQYF. In DNA form, the CDR3 reads TGTGCCAGCAGCTTGGAGGGATCGAGTTACGAGCAGTACTTC.

The genes are TRBV6-1 and TRBJ2-7; maybe TRBD1 (5 bases). The germline V gene encodes CDR1 MNHNS and CDR2 SASEGT. The CDR3 covers 15 residues. The ends were cut back, 1 base at V and 0 bases at J, with 10 bases in the middle. CDR3 nucleotide sequence: TGTGCCAGCAGTGAAGTAGGGGCGAGCTCCTACGAGCAGTACTTC. Residues: CASSEVGASSYEQYF.

The table lists this clone with a few counts. V usage is TRBV7-8 and J usage is TRBJ1-6; 9 bases are a match to TRBD1. Losses at the gene ends were 5 bases for V and 7 bases for J; bases not matched to a gene: 3. CDR3 size: 14 residues. Germline V CDR1 and CDR2: SGHVS, FQNEAQ. The DNA for the CDR3 is TGTGCCAGCAGCCCCGGACAGGGGAATTCACCCCTCCACTTT. This translates into CASSPGQGNSPLHF.

The chain carries TRBV29-1 and TRBJ1-1, with D hard to call. CDR3 size: 14 residues. Germline V lookup: CDR1 SQVTM, CDR2 ANQGSEA. Between the trimmed V and J ends, which lost 4 bases and 0 bases, there was a span of 12 bases. The CDR3 coding sequence is TGCAGCGTTGCTATAGGGATGGTGAACACTGAAGCTTTCTTT. As protein: CSVAIGMVNTEAFF.

The chain couples TRBV13 to TRBJ2-1; tentatively, D is TRBD1 (6 bases). The germline V gene has CDR1 PRHDT and CDR2 FYEKMQ (reference sequence). CDR3 length: 16 amino acids. Trimming left V 0 bases short and J 7 bases short, with 16 bases between. The CDR3 nucleotides read TGTGCCAGCAGCTTAGGCCGGAACAGGGTGAGGAATGAGCAGTTCTTC. Protein product: CASSLGRNRVRNEQFF.

The chain links TRBV2 to TRBJ2-7, with 8 positions matching TRBD1. The CDR3 contains 16 residues. The trim removed 6 bases at V and 6 bases at J, leaving 16 bases unmatched. Germline V gives CDR1 SNHLY, CDR2 FYNNEI. CDR3 in DNA: TGTGCCAGCAGCGAGACAGGCACAGGGGGAATGCGCGAGCAGTACTTC. Its protein product is CASSETGTGGMREQYF.

The J gene is TRBJ2-7, the V gene TRBV6-1; weak D call: TRBD2 (6 bases). The germline V gene has CDR1 MNHNS and CDR2 SASEGT. The CDR3 length is 14 residues. Deletions cut 5 bases from V and 2 bases from J, with 13 bases between. CDR3: CASSPSGTAYEQYF. CDR3 in DNA: TGTGCCAGCAGTCCTTCCGGGACTGCCTACGAGCAGTACTTC.

The chain recombines TRBV18 with TRBJ1-6, with D uncertain. This CDR3 is built from 15 residues. Germline CDR1 and CDR2: KGHSH and LQKENI. V was shortened by 2 bases and J by 7 bases, with 12 bases between the two germline ends. The CDR3 DNA follows: TGTGCCAGCTCACCAACTAGCGGCAGAAATTCACCCCTCCACTTT. Encoded protein: CASSPTSGRNSPLHF.

In this sample, this clone turned up once. The V call is TRBV10-2, the J call TRBJ2-5, with D possibly being TRBD2 (6 bases). The germline V and J ends were trimmed by 8 bases and 5 bases, with 12 bases remaining between them. The CDR3 has 12 amino acids. Germline V gives CDR1 WSHSY, CDR2 SAAADI. This CDR3 reads CASAGAGETQYF. The CDR3 DNA is TGCGCCAGCGCCGGGGCGGGGGAGACCCAGTACTTC.

This clone has just a few counts. The rearrangement uses TRBV28 and TRBJ2-5, with D possibly TRBD1 on 6 matching bases. The V and J ends lost 9 bases and 5 bases respectively, with 16 bases between them. This CDR3 is built from 13 residues. CDR1 and CDR2 from the germline V gene are MDHEN and SYDVKM. The CDR3 sequence: CARIRGSGETQYF. Here the CDR3 DNA reads TGTGCCAGGATCAGGGGCTCAGGGGAGACCCAGTACTTC.

This clone was picked up one time. The rearrangement links TRBV27 to TRBJ2-7; TRBD1 is a possible D gene (7 bases). V was trimmed by 5 bases and J by 2 bases, leaving 19 bases between them. Germline V gene data show CDR1 as MNHEY and CDR2 as SMNVEV (reference sequence). The CDR3 loop spans 16 amino acids. The CDR3 DNA reads as TGTGCCAGCAGTCCCAGAGGAGGGGGCCTGACCTACGAGCAGTACTTC. Protein: CASSPRGGGLTYEQYF.

This rearrangement joins TRBV6-6 to TRBJ2-5; 8 nucleotides match TRBD1. The CDR3 is 13 residues long. Germline lookup yields CDR1 MNHNY and CDR2 SVGAGI (reference sequence). The junction had 4 bases not matched to a gene; V was cut back by 5 bases and J by 5 bases. The CDR3 sequence is CASSRTGGETQYF. In DNA, the CDR3 is TGTGCCAGCAGTCGTACAGGGGGGGAGACCCAGTACTTC.

CDR3 nucleotides: TGTGCCAGCAGCTTCGTAGCGGGCCAGAGCACAGATACGCAGTATTTT. Amino acids: CASSFVAGQSTDTQYF. This chain uses TRBV5-4 with TRBJ2-3; 7 bases are a match to TRBD2. V lost 2 bases and J lost 0; bases outside the gene matches: 6. The V gene's germline CDR1 is SGHNT and CDR2 YYREEE (reference sequence). This CDR3 has 16 residues. Supplemented by reference TRBV5-4 and TRBJ2-3, the full variable domain reads ETGVTQSPTHLIKTRGQQVTLRCSSQSGHNTVSWYQQALGQGPQFIFQYYREEENGRGNFPPRFSGLQFPNYSSELNVNALELDDSALYLCASSFVAGQSTDTQYFGPGTRLTVL.